These 10 T cell receptor beta chains came from one sample sequenced in a study of blood T cells in healthy people across ages. Alongside a J-beta primer mix, a sample-barcoded 5' primer served in a second PCR lasting about 7 to 12 cycles. TCRdb re-called the 5' RACE reads through MiXCR, storing one row per CDR3 protein. This sample carries fewer than 600,000 distinct CDR3 sequences, approximately 26% of them seen once, and the ten largest clones take approximately 3.6%. The sample was also reused in another study, on T cells of mothers and their children.

The sample was blood. Receptors originate from a boy aged 2 to 10 in good health.

J is TRBJ2-3 and V is TRBV5-1, with TRBD2 identical over 8 bases. CDR1 and CDR2 (germline): SGHRS, YFSETQ. V lost 0 bases to trimming and J lost 2 bases; unmatched junction nucleotides: 5. The length of the CDR3 is 16 residues. The CDR3 here is CASSLDAGGHTDTQYF. In DNA form, the CDR3 reads TGCGCCAGCAGCTTGGACGCGGGAGGACACACAGATACGCAGTATTTT.

There are a few counts of this clonotype. The V and J genes are TRBV27 and TRBJ2-1; 12 bases map to TRBD2. The CDR3 totals 15 residues. The V and J ends lost 4 bases and 10 bases, in that order; junction bases with no gene match: 8. Germline loops: CDR1 MNHEY, CDR2 SMNVEV (reference sequence). CDR3 DNA sequence: TGTGCCAGCAGTTCGCCTAGCGGGAGGGCCAACGAGCAGTTCTTC. Protein product: CASSSPSGRANEQFF.

V and J are TRBV12-3 or TRBV12-4 and TRBJ2-1; 10 bases fit TRBD1. With the DNA end fitting TRBJ2-7 better, the J assignment may be wrong. The CDR3 runs to 14 residues. CDR3 sequence reads: CASTSGTGVYEQYF. In DNA form, the CDR3 reads TGTGCCAGCACCTCGGGGACAGGGGTCTACGAGCAGTACTTC.

This clonotype was seen only a few times. The rearrangement links TRBV2 to TRBJ2-5, with 8 bases aligning to TRBD1. The end of the DNA fits TRBJ2-1 better, so the J call may be wrong. CDR3 size: 13 residues. CDR1 SNHLY and CDR2 FYNNEI come from the germline V gene. The CDR3 coding sequence is TGTGCCAGCAGCGTGACAGGGGCCAATGAGCAGTTCTTC. Translation gives CASSVTGANEQFF.

This clonotype was counted only a few times. The chain joins TRBV18 to TRBJ1-2; tentatively, D is TRBD1 (5 bases). This CDR3 spans 17 amino acids. CDR1 is KGHSH and CDR2 is LQKENI in the germline V gene. V was clipped by 3 bases and J by 4 bases, with 21 bases between them. CDR3 loop: CASSPRIGGKEVYGYTF. Here the CDR3 DNA reads TGTGCCAGCTCACCTCGGATTGGGGGGAAAGAGGTCTATGGCTACACCTTC.

There are a few counts of this clonotype. V gene TRBV6-2 or TRBV6-3 combines with J gene TRBJ2-7; D possibly corresponds to TRBD2 (6 bases). V lost 4 bases and J 6 bases, leaving 16 bases between the germline ends. This CDR3 contains 14 residues. In germline, CDR1 is MNHEY, CDR2 SVGEGT. CDR3 residues: CASSSGGARSEQYF. CDR3 in DNA: TGTGCCAGCAGTTCCGGAGGGGCGAGGAGCGAGCAGTACTTC.

The table lists this clonotype with a few counts. The chain links TRBV6-2 or TRBV6-3 to TRBJ1-5; D may be TRBD1 (6 bases). Germline-derived CDR1 and CDR2 are MNHEY and SVGEGT. V lost 0 bases and J lost 2, with 11 bases in between. The CDR3 covers 16 residues. Here the CDR3 reads CASSYSVRGGNQPQHF. The CDR3, as DNA: TGTGCCAGCAGTTACTCTGTCAGGGGAGGCAATCAGCCCCAGCATTTT.

This clonotype was picked up many times. V usage is TRBV7-9 and J usage is TRBJ2-3, with unresolved D. Germline lookup yields CDR1 SEHNR and CDR2 FQNEAQ (reference sequence). The germline V and J ends were trimmed by 3 bases and 5 bases, with 3 bases remaining between them. The CDR3 contains 11 residues. CDR3 DNA sequence: TGTGCCAGCAGCTTTTTAGATACGCAGTATTTT. Its translation: CASSFLDTQYF.

The V and J genes are TRBV29-1 and TRBJ2-1; 14 positions match TRBD2. V was pared by 7 bases and J by 7 bases, with 12 bases of the junction left unmatched. The CDR3 spans 16 residues. CDR1 is SQVTM, CDR2 ANQGSEA, per germline. The CDR3 protein is CSGAGLAGESGNEQFF. For the CDR3, the DNA is TGCAGCGGGGCGGGACTAGCGGGAGAATCAGGGAATGAGCAGTTCTTC.

This chain joins TRBV5-1 and TRBJ2-1, with D unresolved. In germline, CDR1 is SGHRS, CDR2 YFSETQ. CDR3 length: 14 amino acids. V was shortened by 4 bases and J by 2 bases, with 10 bases between the two germline ends. CDR3 DNA: TGCGCCAGCAGCCGTAGTAACCCCTACAATGAGCAGTTCTTC. Protein sequence: CASSRSNPYNEQFF.